Below, 19 T cell receptor beta chains from the same sample are listed, as sequenced in a study of cytomegalovirus exposure and HLA in healthy donors. Primers: 60 Vbeta forward and 13 Jbeta reverse. TCRdb's table, derived via immunoSEQ multiplex PCR, lists solely in-frame clones and lacks some. Among approximately 140,000 clones listed, 60% to 85% were seen once. Source material: PBMCs. The source of these receptors is a woman between 18 and 29 years old in good health and CMV-seronegative.

A remark on this clone: The junction departs from germline at one end; a sequencing error may be responsible. The CDR3 nucleotides are TGTGCCAGCAGCCGAACGGGGCCGGGACTCTTC. Translating gives CASSRTGPGLF. This chain uses TRBV14 with TRBJ1-2, with TRBD1 as a possible D gene (5 bases). Germline-derived CDR1 and CDR2 are SGHDN and FVKESK. The CDR3 is 11 amino acids.

The chain couples TRBV7-8 to TRBJ2-3, with D possibly matching TRBD2 (6 bases). CDR3 length equals 15 residues. The V and J ends lost 3 bases and 9 bases respectively, with 19 bases between them. Germline assignment: CDR1 SGHVS and CDR2 FQNEAQ. The CDR3 DNA reads as TGTGCCAGCAGCTTCCGGGACTCATGGAGGAGGACGCAGTATTTT. It is translated as CASSFRDSWRRTQYF.

This CDR3 is CASSLASGDTQYF. The CDR3 nucleotides are TGTGCCAGCAGCTTGGCGAGCGGCGATACGCAGTATTTT. The V gene is TRBV5-6, the J gene TRBJ2-3; D possibly corresponds to TRBD2 (5 bases). CDR3 length equals 13 residues. CDR1 is SGHDT and CDR2 is YYEEEE in the germline V gene. Trimming took off 0 bases at V and 6 bases at J, with 8 bases between the two ends.

CDR3 nucleotides: TGTGCCATCAGCCGTCCCGGGACAGGGTTTAGGAGCTCCTACGAGCAGTACTTC. Its translation: CAISRPGTGFRSSYEQYF. The chain is built from TRBV10-3 and TRBJ2-7, with 9 bases aligning to TRBD1. CDR1 is ENHRY and CDR2 is SYGVKD in the germline V gene. The length of the CDR3 is 18 residues. V shed 6 bases, J shed 0 bases, and the junction held 15 bases outside the gene matches.

The rearrangement links TRBV6-5 to TRBJ2-7; D gene uncertain. This CDR3 contains 15 residues. Trimming cost V 8 bases and J 4 bases, with 21 bases left between them. The germline V gene has CDR1 MNHEY and CDR2 SVGAGI. Here the CDR3 reads CASGRLDPQPYEQYF. CDR3 coding DNA: TGTGCCAGCGGCCGGCTAGACCCGCAGCCTTACGAGCAGTACTTC.

The genes are TRBV5-4 and TRBJ2-1, with a possible D match to TRBD1 (7 bases). The CDR3 runs 15 residues. The germline gives CDR1 SGHNT, CDR2 YYREEE (reference sequence). V lost 0 bases to trimming and J lost 3 bases, with 10 bases between them. For the CDR3, the DNA is TGTGCCAGCAGCTTGGGGGGGGACAGCTACAATGAGCAGTTCTTC. Its protein product is CASSLGGDSYNEQFF.

The chain employs TRBV25-1 and TRBJ2-7; 9 positions agree with TRBD1. Germline CDR1 is MGHDK and CDR2 is SYGVNS. This CDR3 is built from 13 residues. The V segment lost 4 bases and the J segment 6 bases; nucleotides outside the gene matches: 4. CDR3 sequence reads: CASSGDRDSEQYF. CDR3 bases: TGTGCCAGCAGTGGGGACAGGGACTCCGAGCAGTACTTC.

The V gene is TRBV18, the J gene TRBJ2-3; 13 positions agree with TRBD2. The CDR3 has 18 amino acids. The trim removed 3 bases at V and 4 bases at J, leaving 10 bases unmatched. Per germline, CDR1 KGHSH and CDR2 LQKENI. CDR3 sequence reads: CASSPGTSGNLLADTQYF. CDR3 DNA sequence: TGTGCCAGCTCACCCGGGACTAGCGGGAATCTATTGGCAGATACGCAGTATTTT.

This chain uses TRBV6-5 with TRBJ1-2; D possibly corresponds to TRBD1 (5 bases). Germline V gene lookup returns CDR1 MNHEY and CDR2 SVGAGI. The CDR3 totals 15 residues. V was clipped by 0 bases and J by 4 bases, with 12 bases between them. The CDR3 is CASSYSSRVSYGYTF. The DNA of the CDR3 is TGTGCCAGCAGTTACTCGAGCAGGGTCAGCTATGGCTACACCTTC.

The chain couples TRBV7-8 to TRBJ2-2, with D perhaps matching TRBD2 (7 bases). The CDR3 contains 14 residues. V was trimmed by 4 bases and J by 5 bases, leaving 11 bases between them. Per the germline V gene, CDR1 is SGHVS and CDR2 is FQNEAQ. CDR3 nucleotides: TGTGCCAGCAGCTCGAGGGGGGGGACCGGGGAGCTGTTTTTT. The encoded protein is CASSSRGGTGELFF.

V is TRBV7-8 and J is TRBJ1-2, with 9 bases that match TRBD1. The CDR3 extends over 15 amino acids. Germline CDR1 is SGHVS and CDR2 is FQNEAQ. The V and J ends lost 4 bases and 6 bases, in that order; junction bases with no gene match: 9. For the CDR3, the DNA is TGTGCCAGCAGCTACGCGATACAGGGGGCTAATGGCTACACCTTC. It specifies CASSYAIQGANGYTF.

The chain combines TRBV7-2 with TRBJ2-5, with D tentatively TRBD2 (7 bases). The DNA matches TRBJ2-7 better at its end, which makes the J call doubtful. This CDR3 comprises 14 residues. Germline V lookup: CDR1 SGHTA, CDR2 FQGNSA. CDR3 nucleotides: TGTGCCAGCAGCTGGGGGGGGCCGGGCTACGAGCAGTACTTC. It is translated as CASSWGGPGYEQYF.

The V call is TRBV30, the J call TRBJ2-1, with a tentative D call TRBD2 (6 bases). Germline V gene sequence: CDR1 GTSNPN, CDR2 SVGIG (reference sequence). The V end was cut by 3 bases, the J end by 10 bases, with 10 bases between. The CDR3 totals 11 residues. CDR3 in amino acids: CAWRLAREQFF. The CDR3 DNA reads TGTGCCTGGAGACTAGCTCGAGAGCAGTTCTTC.

The CDR3 DNA reads TGTGCCAGCAGCTTGGGACAGGGCCCGACAGATACGCAGTATTTT. It codes for CASSLGQGPTDTQYF. This rearrangement joins TRBV7-8 to TRBJ2-3, with TRBD1 matching 9 bases. The V and J ends lost 3 bases and 3 bases, in that order; junction bases with no gene match: 4. The CDR3 length is 15 residues. Germline-derived CDR1 and CDR2 are SGHVS and FQNEAQ.

The chain has TRBV4-1 and TRBJ1-5; 10 positions match TRBD1. CDR1 and CDR2 (germline): MGHRA, YSYEKL. The CDR3 sequence is 17 residues long. V dropped 4 bases and J dropped 5; count of bases not matched to a gene: 11. In DNA form, the CDR3 reads TGCGCCAGCAGCCTTTTATCGGGACAGGGGATTGATCAGCCCCAGCATTTT. This encodes CASSLLSGQGIDQPQHF.

The chain recombines TRBV4-1 with TRBJ2-6, with D tentatively TRBD2 (6 bases). The V end was cut by 1 base, the J end by 1 base, with 23 bases between. In germline, CDR1 is MGHRA, CDR2 YSYEKL. This CDR3 has 21 amino acids. CDR3 sequence (DNA): TGCGCCAGCAGCCAAGTTGATTGGCGGGACCTAAGAGCGTCTGGGGCCAACGTCCTGACTTTC. Its protein is CASSQVDWRDLRASGANVLTF.

V usage is TRBV5-4 and J usage is TRBJ1-2, with a possible D match to TRBD1 (6 bases). The V and J ends lost 0 bases and 2 bases respectively, with 8 bases between them. The germline gives CDR1 SGHNT, CDR2 YYREEE (reference sequence). This CDR3 region has 14 residues. CDR3 loop: CASSLVDRNYGYTF. For the CDR3, the DNA is TGTGCCAGCAGCTTGGTTGACAGGAACTATGGCTACACCTTC.

This clone was detected only a few times. The chain uses TRBV7-6 and TRBJ1-2, with 7 bases matching TRBD1. CDR3 length equals 17 residues. Germline lookup yields CDR1 SGHVS and CDR2 FNYEAQ. J gave up 0 bases and V 5 bases, and 12 bases lay outside the gene matches. The CDR3 is CASSAGTASSPNYGYTF. CDR3 in DNA: TGTGCCAGCAGCGCCGGGACAGCTTCTTCACCTAACTATGGCTACACCTTC.

The genes are TRBV30 and TRBJ2-7; tentatively, D is TRBD2 (5 bases). Germline values: CDR1 GTSNPN, CDR2 SVGIG (reference sequence). This CDR3 is built from 12 residues. The V gene lost 5 bases and the J gene lost 9 bases, with 17 bases spanning the gap. CDR3 loop: CAWGSNPATQYF. DNA for the CDR3: TGTGCCTGGGGGAGCAACCCCGCGACGCAGTACTTC.